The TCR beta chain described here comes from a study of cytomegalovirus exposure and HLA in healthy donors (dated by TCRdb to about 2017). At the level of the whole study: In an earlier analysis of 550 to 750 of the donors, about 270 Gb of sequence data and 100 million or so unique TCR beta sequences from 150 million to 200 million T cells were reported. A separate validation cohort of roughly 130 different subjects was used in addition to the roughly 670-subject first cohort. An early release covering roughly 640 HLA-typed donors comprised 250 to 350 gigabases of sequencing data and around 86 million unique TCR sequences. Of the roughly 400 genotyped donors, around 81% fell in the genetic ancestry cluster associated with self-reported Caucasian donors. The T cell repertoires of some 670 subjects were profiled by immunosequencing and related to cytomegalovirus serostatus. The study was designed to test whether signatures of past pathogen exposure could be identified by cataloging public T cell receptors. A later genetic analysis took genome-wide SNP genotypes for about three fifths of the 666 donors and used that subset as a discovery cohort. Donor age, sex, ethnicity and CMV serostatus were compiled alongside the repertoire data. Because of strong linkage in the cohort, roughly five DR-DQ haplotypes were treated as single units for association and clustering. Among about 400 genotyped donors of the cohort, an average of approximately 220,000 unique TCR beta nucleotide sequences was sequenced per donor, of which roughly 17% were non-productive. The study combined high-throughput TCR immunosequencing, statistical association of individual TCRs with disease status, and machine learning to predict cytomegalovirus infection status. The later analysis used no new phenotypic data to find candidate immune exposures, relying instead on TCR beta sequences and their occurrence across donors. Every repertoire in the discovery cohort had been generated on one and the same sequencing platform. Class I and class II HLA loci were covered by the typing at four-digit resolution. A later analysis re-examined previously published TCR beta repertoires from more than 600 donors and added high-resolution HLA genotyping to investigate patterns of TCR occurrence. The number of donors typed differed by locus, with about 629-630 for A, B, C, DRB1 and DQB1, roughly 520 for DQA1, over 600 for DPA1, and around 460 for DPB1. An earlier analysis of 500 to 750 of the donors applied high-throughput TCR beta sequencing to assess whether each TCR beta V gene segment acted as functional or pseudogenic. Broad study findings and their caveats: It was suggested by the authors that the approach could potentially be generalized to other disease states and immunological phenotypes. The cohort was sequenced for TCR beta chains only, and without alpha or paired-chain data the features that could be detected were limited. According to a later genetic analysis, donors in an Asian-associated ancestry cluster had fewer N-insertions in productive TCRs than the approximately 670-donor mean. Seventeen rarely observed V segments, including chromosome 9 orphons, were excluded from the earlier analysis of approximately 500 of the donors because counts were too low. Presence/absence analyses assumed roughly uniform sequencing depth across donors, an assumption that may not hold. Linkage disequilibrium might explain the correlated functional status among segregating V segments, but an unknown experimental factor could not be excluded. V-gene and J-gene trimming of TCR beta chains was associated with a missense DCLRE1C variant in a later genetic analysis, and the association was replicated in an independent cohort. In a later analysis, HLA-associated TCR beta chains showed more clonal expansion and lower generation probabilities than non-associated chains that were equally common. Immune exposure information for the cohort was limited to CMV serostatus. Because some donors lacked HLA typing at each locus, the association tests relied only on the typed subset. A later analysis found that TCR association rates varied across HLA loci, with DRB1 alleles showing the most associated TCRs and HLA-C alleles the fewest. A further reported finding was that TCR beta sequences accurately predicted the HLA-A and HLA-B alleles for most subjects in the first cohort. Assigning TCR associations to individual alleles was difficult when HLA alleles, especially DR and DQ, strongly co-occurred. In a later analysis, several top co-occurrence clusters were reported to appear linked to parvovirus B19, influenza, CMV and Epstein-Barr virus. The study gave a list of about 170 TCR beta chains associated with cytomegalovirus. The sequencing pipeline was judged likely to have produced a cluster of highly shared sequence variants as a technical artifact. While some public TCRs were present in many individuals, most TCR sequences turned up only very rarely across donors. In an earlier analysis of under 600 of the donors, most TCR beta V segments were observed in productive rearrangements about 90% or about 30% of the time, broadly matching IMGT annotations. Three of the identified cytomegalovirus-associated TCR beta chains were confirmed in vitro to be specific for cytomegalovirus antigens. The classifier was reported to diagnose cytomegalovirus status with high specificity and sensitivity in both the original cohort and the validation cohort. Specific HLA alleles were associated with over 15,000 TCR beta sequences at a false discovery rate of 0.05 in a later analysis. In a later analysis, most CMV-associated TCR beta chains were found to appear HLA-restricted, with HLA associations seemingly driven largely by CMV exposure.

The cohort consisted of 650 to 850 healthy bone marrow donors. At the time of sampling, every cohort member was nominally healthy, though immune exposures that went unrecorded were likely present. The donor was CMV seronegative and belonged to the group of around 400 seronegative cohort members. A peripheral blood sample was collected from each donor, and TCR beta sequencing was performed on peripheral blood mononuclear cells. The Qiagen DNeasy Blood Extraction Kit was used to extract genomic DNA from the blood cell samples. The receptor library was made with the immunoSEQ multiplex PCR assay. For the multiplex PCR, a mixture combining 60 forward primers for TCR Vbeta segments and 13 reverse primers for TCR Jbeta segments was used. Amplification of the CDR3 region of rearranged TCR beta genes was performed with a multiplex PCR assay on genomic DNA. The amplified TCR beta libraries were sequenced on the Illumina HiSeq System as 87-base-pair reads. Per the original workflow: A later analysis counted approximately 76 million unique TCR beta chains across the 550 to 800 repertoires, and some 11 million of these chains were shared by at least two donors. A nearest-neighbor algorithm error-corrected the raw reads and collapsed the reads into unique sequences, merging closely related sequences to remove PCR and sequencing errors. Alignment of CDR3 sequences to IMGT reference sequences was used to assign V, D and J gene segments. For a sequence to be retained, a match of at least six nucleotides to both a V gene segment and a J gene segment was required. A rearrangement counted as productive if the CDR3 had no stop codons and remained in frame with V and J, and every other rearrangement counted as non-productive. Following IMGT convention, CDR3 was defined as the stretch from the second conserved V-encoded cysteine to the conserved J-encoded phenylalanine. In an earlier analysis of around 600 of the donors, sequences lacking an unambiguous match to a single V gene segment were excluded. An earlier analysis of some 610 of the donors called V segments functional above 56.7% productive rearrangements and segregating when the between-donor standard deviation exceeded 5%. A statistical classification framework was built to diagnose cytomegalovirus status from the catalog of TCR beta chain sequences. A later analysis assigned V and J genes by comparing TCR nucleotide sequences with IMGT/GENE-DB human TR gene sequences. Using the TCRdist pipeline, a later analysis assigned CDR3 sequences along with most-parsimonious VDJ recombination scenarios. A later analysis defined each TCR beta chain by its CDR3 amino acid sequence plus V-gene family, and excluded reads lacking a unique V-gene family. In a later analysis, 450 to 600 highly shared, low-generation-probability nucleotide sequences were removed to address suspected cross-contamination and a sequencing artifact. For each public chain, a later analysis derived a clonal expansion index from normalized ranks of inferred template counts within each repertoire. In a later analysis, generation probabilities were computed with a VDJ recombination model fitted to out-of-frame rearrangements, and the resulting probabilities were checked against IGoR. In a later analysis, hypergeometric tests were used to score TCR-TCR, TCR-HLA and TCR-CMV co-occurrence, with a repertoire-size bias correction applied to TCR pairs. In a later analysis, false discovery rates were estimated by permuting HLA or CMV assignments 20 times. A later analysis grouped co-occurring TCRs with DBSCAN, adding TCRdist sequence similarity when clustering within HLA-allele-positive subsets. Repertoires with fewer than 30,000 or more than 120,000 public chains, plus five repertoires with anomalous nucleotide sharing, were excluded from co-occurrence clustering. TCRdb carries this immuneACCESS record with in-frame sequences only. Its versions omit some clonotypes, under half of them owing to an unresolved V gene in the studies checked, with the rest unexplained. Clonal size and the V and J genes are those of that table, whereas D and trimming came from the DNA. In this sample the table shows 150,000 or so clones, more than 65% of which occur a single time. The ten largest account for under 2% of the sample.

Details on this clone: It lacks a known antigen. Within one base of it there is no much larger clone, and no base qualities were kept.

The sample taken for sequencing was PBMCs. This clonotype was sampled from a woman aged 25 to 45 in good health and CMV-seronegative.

The DNA reads as follows: TGTGCCAGCAGCCAAGTTCCCAGGATCTATGGCTACACCTTC. This yields the protein CASSQVPRIYGYTF. The sequence joins TRBV14 to TRBJ1-2, with no confident D gene call. From its cysteine to its phenylalanine, the CDR3 spans 14 amino acids. Only the CDR3 region is kept as DNA, spanning 42 bases read in frame from base 1. The germline V gene supplies CDR1 SGHDN and CDR2 FVKESK. Trimming at the junction amounts to 1 base on V and 4 bases on J, and the germline ends lie 10 bases apart. The CDR3, completed at both ends by the reference TRBV14 and TRBJ1-2 genes, gives the full variable domain EAGVTQFPSHSVIEKGQTVTLRCDPISGHDNLYWYRRVMGKEIKFLLHFVKESKQDESGMPNNRFLAERTGGTYSTLKVQPAELEDSGVYFCASSQVPRIYGYTFGSGTRLTVV.